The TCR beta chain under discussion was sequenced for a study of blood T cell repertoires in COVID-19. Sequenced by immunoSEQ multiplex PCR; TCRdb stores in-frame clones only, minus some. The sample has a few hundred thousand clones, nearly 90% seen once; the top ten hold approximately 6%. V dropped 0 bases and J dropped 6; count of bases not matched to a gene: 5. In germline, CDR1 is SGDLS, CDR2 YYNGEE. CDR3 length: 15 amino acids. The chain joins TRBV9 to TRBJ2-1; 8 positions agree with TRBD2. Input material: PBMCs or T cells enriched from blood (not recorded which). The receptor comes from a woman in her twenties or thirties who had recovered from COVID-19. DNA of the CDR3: TGTGCCAGCAGCGTAGAAAGCGGGGGTATCAATGAGCAGTTCTTC. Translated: CASSVESGGINEQFF.